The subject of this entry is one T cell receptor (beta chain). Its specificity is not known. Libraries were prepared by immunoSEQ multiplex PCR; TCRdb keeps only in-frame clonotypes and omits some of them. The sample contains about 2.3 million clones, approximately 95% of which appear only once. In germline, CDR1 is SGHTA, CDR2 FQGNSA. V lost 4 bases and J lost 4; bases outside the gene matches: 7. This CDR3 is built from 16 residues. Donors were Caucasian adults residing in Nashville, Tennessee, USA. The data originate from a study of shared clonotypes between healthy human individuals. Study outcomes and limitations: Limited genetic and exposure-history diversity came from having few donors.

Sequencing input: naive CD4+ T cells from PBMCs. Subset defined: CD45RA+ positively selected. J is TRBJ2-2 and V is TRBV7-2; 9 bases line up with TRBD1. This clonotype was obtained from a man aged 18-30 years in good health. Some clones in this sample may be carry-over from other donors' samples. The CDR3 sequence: CASSYRQGVITGELFF. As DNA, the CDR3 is TGTGCCAGCAGCTACAGACAGGGGGTGATCACCGGGGAGCTGTTTTTT.